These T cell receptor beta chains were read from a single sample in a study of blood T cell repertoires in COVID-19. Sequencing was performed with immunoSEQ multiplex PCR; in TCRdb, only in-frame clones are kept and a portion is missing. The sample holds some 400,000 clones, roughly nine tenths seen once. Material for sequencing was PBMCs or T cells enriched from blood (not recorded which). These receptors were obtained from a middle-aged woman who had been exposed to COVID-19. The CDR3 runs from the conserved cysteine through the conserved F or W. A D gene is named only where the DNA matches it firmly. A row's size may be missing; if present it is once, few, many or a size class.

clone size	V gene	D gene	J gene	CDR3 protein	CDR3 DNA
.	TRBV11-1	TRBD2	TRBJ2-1	CASRPLAGGSYNEQFF	TGTGCCAGCAGGCCTCTAGCGGGTGGCTCCTACAATGAGCAGTTCTTC
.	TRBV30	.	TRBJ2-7	CAWSGNGEQYF	TGTGCCTGGAGTGGAAACGGGGAGCAGTACTTC
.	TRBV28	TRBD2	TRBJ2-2	CASRRPGTRTGELFF	TGTGCCAGCAGACGACCCGGGACTAGGACCGGGGAGCTGTTTTTT
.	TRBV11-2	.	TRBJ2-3	CASSQQPSSSTDTQYF	TGTGCCAGCAGCCAACAGCCTTCCTCCTCCACAGATACGCAGTATTTT
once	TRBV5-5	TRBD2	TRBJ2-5	CASSLGLGVKTQYF	TGTGCCAGCAGCTTAGGACTAGGGGTGAAGACCCAGTACTTC
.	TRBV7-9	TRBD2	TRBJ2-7	CASSFGLAVYEQYF	TGTGCCAGCAGCTTCGGACTAGCAGTATACGAGCAGTACTTC
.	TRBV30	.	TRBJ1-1	CAWSRFAGNTEAFF	TGTGCCTGGAGTAGATTTGCGGGGAACACTGAAGCTTTCTTT
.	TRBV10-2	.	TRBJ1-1	CASSEFGQGGKAFF	TGCGCCAGCAGTGAATTCGGGCAGGGCGGTAAAGCTTTCTTT
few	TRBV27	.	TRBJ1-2	CASSPVPGFYGYTF	TGTGCCAGCAGTCCAGTCCCAGGGTTTTATGGCTACACCTTC
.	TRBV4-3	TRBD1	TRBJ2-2	CASSRGTGTGLPGELFF	TGCGCCAGCAGCCGAGGCACCGGGACAGGGCTTCCCGGGGAGCTGTTTTTT